This T cell receptor (beta chain) emerged from a study of OX40 agonist ivuxolimab in advanced cancers. Study context: Dose-escalation patients' cancers were hepatocellular carcinoma, melanoma, renal cell or head and neck cancer. Study findings and constraints: Partial responders at 0.1-3.0 mg/kg had among the lowest clonal expansion.

For this clone: As yet, its antigen is unknown.

The table came from immunoSEQ multiplex PCR; TCRdb's copy has only in-frame clones and leaves some out. Of 25,000 to 30,000 clones in the sample, 90% were seen once. The sample in question was CD4+ or CD8+ T cells sorted from blood, obtained in a trial of the OX40 agonist ivuxolimab. The TCR comes from an adult with an advanced solid tumor such as melanoma, head and neck, liver or kidney cancer.

The CDR3 nucleotides read TGTGCCAGCACCCCCGGGACTAGCGCATACAATGAGCAGTTCTTC. Translation gives CASTPGTSAYNEQFF. The V call is TRBV27, the J call TRBJ2-1; the match to TRBD2 covers 10 bases. CDR1 and CDR2 (germline): MNHEY, SMNVEV (reference sequence). The CDR3 sequence is 15 residues long. The J segment lost 4 bases and the V segment lost 7 bases, leaving 7 bases of the junction unmatched.